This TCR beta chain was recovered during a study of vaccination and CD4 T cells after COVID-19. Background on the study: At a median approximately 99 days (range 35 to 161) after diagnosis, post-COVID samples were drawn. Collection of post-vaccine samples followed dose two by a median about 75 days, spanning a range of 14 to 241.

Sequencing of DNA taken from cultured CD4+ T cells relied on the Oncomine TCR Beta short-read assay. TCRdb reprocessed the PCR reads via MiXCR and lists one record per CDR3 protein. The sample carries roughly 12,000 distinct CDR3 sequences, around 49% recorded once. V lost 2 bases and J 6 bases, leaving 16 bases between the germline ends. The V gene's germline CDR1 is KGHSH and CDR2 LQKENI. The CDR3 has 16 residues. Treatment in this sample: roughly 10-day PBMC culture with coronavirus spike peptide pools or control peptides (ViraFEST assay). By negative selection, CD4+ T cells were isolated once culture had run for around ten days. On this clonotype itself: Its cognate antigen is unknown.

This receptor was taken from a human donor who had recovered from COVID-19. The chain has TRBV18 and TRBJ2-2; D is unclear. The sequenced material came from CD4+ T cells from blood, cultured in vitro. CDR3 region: CASSPTLEDWAGELFF. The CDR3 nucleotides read TGTGCCAGCTCACCAACTCTGGAAGATTGGGCCGGGGAGCTGTTTTTT.